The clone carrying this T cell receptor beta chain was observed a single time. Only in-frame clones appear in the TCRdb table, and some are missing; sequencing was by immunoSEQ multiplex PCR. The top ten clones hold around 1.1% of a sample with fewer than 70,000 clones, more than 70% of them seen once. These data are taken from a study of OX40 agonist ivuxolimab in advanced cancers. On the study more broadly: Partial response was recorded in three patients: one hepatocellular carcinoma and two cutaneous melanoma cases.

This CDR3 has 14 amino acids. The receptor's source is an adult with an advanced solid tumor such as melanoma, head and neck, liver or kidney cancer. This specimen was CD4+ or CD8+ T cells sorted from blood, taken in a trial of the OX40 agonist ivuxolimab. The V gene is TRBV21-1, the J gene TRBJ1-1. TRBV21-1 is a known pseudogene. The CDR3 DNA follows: TGTGCCAGGACCGGGCCCGGAACAAACACTGAAGCTTTCTTT. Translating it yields CARTGPGTNTEAFF.